A single T cell receptor beta chain is shown here with its context. Data came from immunoSEQ multiplex PCR; TCRdb stores just in-frame clones and leaves some out. The data show over 100,000 clones, with 90% seen just once and 6.5% to 8.5% held by the top ten. V gave up 7 bases and J gave up 8 bases; unmatched junction bases: 11. Germline values: CDR1 KGHSH, CDR2 LQKENI. The CDR3 length is 15 residues. The entry originates in a study of T cell responses to AZD1222 COVID-19 vaccine. The source material was peripheral blood, sampled on day 0 of AZD1222 vaccination. The chain links TRBV18 to TRBJ2-1; 10 bases map to TRBD2. The clonotype was recovered from an adult in good health. In nucleotides, the CDR3 is TGTGCCAGCTTCAGAGGAGCGGGGGGGGTCGATGAGCAGTTCTTC. It encodes CASFRGAGGVDEQFF.